The rows below give T cell receptor beta chains drawn from one sample of a study of blood T cell repertoires in COVID-19. Only in-frame clones appear in the TCRdb table, and some are missing; sequencing was by immunoSEQ multiplex PCR. The table has roughly 68,000 clones, around 90% seen once. Sequencing was performed on peripheral blood. These receptors were collected from a man between 45 and 60 years old with COVID-19, enrolled during active disease. Each CDR3 is given with its conserved first and last residue. The D gene is left open where the match is weak. Not all rows give a size; the values are once, few, many and, for expanded clones, a class.

j_call v_call d_call clone_size cdr3_nt cdr3_aa
TRBJ2-5 TRBV5-4 NA NA TGTGCCAGCAGCTTGACCCACAGCCAAGAGACCCAGTACTTC CASSLTHSQETQYF
TRBJ2-5 TRBV19 TRBD2 NA TGTGCCAGTAGTCCCCTTGCCGGACTAGCGGGAGTGAGGGACCAAGAGACCCAGTACTTC CASSPLAGLAGVRDQETQYF
TRBJ2-7 TRBV7-9 NA NA TGTGCCAGCAGCTTAGGACAGAGGTTCGAGCAGTACTTC CASSLGQRFEQYF
TRBJ1-5 TRBV2 TRBD1 NA TGTGCCAGCAGCCTCGGGACAGGGGGGCAGCCCCAGCATTTT CASSLGTGGQPQHF
TRBJ1-1 TRBV5-1 NA NA TGCGCCAGCAGCTTTCAGGGGTCGGGGACTGAAGCTTTCTTT CASSFQGSGTEAFF
TRBJ1-1 TRBV19 NA NA TGTGCCAGTAGGTTGGGCAGCAGGAACACTGAAGCTTTCTTT CASRLGSRNTEAFF
TRBJ2-7 TRBV5-1 TRBD2 once TGCGCCAGCAGCTTGAGCGGGAGTTCCTACGAGCAGTACTTC CASSLSGSSYEQYF
TRBJ2-7 TRBV29-1 TRBD2 NA TGCAGCGCCGACACGACTAGCGGCAGCTCCTACGAGCAGTACTTC CSADTTSGSSYEQYF
TRBJ2-7 TRBV5-5 TRBD2 NA TGTGCCAGCAGCTTGTGGGGGCGGACTAGCGGAGGCCGCTACGAGCAGTACTTC CASSLWGRTSGGRYEQYF
TRBJ2-2 TRBV7-9 TRBD2 few TGTGCCAGCAGCTTCCCTCTAAGACTAGCTCGGGCCGGGGAGCTGTTTTTT CASSFPLRLARAGELFF
TRBJ2-7 TRBV6-5 TRBD1 NA TGTGCCAGCAGACAGGGGACCTACGAGCAGTACTTC CASRQGTYEQYF
TRBJ2-5 TRBV29-1 NA NA TGCAGCGTTCGGCGGATCCGAGAGACCCAGTACTTC CSVRRIRETQYF
TRBJ1-2 TRBV9 NA NA TGTGCCAGCAGCGAACAGGGAGTCTATGGCTACACCTTC CASSEQGVYGYTF
TRBJ1-1 TRBV18 NA NA TGTGCCAGCTCACCACAAGGGGTGGGCACTGAAGCTTTCTTT CASSPQGVGTEAFF
TRBJ2-5 TRBV4-1 TRBD2 NA TGCGCCAGCAGCCTTACTATAGCGGGAAACTGGCAAGAGACCCAGTACTTC CASSLTIAGNWQETQYF
TRBJ2-3 TRBV12-3/TRBV12-4 NA NA TGTGCCAGCAGGTATAGCACAGATACGCAGTATTTT CASRYSTDTQYF
TRBJ2-7 TRBV6-1 NA NA TGTGCCAGCAGTGAAGTAGGGGTCTCCTACGAGCAGTACTTC CASSEVGVSYEQYF